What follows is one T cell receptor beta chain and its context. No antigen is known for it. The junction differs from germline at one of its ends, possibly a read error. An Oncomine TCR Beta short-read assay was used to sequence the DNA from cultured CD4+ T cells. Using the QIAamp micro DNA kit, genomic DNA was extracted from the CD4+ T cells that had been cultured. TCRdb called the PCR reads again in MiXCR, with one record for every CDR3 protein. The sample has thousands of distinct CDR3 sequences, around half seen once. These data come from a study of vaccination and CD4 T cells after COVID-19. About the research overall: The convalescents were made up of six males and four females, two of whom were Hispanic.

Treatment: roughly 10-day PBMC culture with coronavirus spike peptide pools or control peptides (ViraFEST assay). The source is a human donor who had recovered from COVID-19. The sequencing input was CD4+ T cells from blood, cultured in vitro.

CDR3 residues: CASSLGTGVRYGYTF. The CDR3 DNA reads TGTGCTAGCAGCTTGGGGACAGGGGTTCGGTATGGCTACACCTTC. The chain recombines TRBV7-7 with TRBJ1-2, with 10 bases fitting TRBD1. This CDR3 has 15 residues. Germline V CDR1 and CDR2: SSHAT, FNYEAQ (reference sequence).